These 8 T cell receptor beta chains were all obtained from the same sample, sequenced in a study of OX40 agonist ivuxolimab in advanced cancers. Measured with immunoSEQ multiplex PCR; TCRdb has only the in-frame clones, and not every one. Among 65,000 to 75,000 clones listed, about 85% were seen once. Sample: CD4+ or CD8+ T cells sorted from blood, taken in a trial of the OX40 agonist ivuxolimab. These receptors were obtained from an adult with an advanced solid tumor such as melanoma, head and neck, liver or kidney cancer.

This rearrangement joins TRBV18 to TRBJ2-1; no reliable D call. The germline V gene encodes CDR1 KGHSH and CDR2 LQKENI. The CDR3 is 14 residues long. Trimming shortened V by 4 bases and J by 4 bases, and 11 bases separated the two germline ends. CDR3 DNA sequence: TGTGCCAGCTCACGGGCTAGTCAATACAATGAGCAGTTCTTC. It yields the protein CASSRASQYNEQFF.

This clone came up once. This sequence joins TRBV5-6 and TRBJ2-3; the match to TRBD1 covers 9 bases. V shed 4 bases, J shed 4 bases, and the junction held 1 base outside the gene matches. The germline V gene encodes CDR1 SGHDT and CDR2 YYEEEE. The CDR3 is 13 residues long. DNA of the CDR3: TGTGCCAGCAGCGGGACAGGGCCAGATACGCAGTATTTT. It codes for CASSGTGPDTQYF.

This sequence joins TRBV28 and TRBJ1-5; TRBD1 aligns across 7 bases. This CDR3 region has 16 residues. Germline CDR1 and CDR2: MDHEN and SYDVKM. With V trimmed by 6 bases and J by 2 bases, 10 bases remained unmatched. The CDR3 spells CASSPTGIRRNQPQHF. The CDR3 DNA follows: TGTGCCAGCAGCCCGACAGGGATTAGGCGCAATCAGCCCCAGCATTTT.

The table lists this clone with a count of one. The CDR3 spells CASSLPLGGGSGGNTIYF. CDR3 sequence (DNA): TGTGCCAGCAGTTTGCCCCTTGGGGGGGGCTCAGGAGGAAACACCATATATTTT. The V gene is TRBV28, the J gene TRBJ1-3, with TRBD1 as a possible D gene (6 bases). Trimming removed 3 bases from V and 4 bases from J, with 22 bases in between. Germline loops: CDR1 MDHEN, CDR2 SYDVKM. The CDR3 is 18 residues long.

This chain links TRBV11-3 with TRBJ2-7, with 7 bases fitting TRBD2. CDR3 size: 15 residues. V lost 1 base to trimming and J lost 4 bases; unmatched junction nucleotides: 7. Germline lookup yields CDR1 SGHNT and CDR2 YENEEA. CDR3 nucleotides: TGTGCCAGCAGCTTAGTGGCGGGAGAATCATACGAGCAGTACTTC. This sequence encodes CASSLVAGESYEQYF.

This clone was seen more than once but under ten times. This CDR3 reads CASRSQIGGYTEAFF. CDR3 nucleotides: TGTGCCAGTCGCTCCCAGATAGGAGGATACACTGAAGCTTTCTTT. The chain employs TRBV19 and TRBJ1-1; D ambiguous. V was trimmed by 8 bases and J by 3 bases, leaving 19 bases between them. CDR1 is LNHDA, CDR2 SQIVND, per germline (reference sequence). This CDR3 is built from 15 residues.

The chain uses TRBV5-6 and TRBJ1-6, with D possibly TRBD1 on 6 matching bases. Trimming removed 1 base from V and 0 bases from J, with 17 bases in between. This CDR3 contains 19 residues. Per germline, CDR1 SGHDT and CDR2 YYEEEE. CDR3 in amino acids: CASSLKGDLWSSYNSPLHF. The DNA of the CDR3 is TGTGCCAGCAGCTTGAAGGGGGACCTCTGGAGCTCCTATAATTCACCCCTCCACTTT. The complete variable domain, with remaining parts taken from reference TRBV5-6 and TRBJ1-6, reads DAGVTQSPTHLIKTRGQQVTLRCSPKSGHDTVSWYQQALGQGPQFIFQYYEEEERQRGNFPDRFSGHQFPNYSSELNVNALLLGDSALYLCASSLKGDLWSSYNSPLHFGNGTRLTVT.

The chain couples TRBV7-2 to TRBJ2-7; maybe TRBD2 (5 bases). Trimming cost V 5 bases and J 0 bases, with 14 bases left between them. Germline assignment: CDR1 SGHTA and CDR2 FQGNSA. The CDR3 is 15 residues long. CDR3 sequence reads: CASSLWRRSSYEQYF. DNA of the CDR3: TGTGCCAGCAGCCTCTGGAGGCGTAGCTCCTACGAGCAGTACTTC.